The entry that follows covers one T cell receptor beta chain sequence. Its antigen is not known. TCRdb redid the calling of the 5' RACE reads with MiXCR, one entry per CDR3 protein. The sample holds 310,000 or so distinct CDR3 sequences, about 8% seen once. The V segment lost 0 bases and the J segment 5 bases; nucleotides outside the gene matches: 18. This CDR3 comprises 19 residues. Germline CDR1 is MRHNA and CDR2 is SNTAGT. This sample is drawn from a study of identical twins. Regarding the study as a whole: Memory repertoires lacked the insertion deficit that abundant cord blood beta clonotypes showed. Twin-shared out-of-frame alpha sequences showed excess low generation probability.

This same sample was also taken into another study, of yellow fever vaccine responses in identical twins. According to that study: Twins reportedly mounted vaccine T cell responses that seemed partly convergent, partly personalized.

This chain joins TRBV6-4 and TRBJ1-1; 7 bases map to TRBD1. This TCR was sampled from a woman in her late teens or twenties in good health. Sequenced sample: memory (CD45RO+) T cells sorted from blood. CDR3 sequence (DNA): TGTGCCAGCAGTGACTCGCCAGGGGGTCTTTTGTCGTGGGGTACTGAAGCTTTCTTT. Residues: CASSDSPGGLLSWGTEAFF.